These 5 T cell receptor beta chains originate from one sample sequenced in a study of cytomegalovirus exposure and HLA in healthy donors. 60 Vbeta and 13 Jbeta primers were used in PCR. Generated by immunoSEQ multiplex PCR, the TCRdb table keeps only in-frame clones and is missing some. Of approximately 140,000 clones in the sample, around four fifths were seen once. Material: PBMCs. These receptor sequences come from a boy between 2 and 10 years old in good health and CMV-seronegative.

The chain has TRBV5-1 and TRBJ1-1; 9 nucleotides line up with TRBD1. V lost 3 bases and J lost 1; bases outside the gene matches: 7. The germline V gene has CDR1 SGHRS and CDR2 YFSETQ. This CDR3 is built from 16 residues. The chain's CDR3 is CASSWARDRANTEAFF. In nucleotides, the CDR3 is TGCGCCAGCAGCTGGGCCCGGGACAGGGCGAACACTGAAGCTTTCTTT.

This clone was detected only once. Here the CDR3 DNA reads TGTGCCAGCAGCTATGACAGGGGGCGGAATTCACCCCTCCACTTT. Protein: CASSYDRGRNSPLHF. The chain joins TRBV7-9 to TRBJ1-6, with 10 bases aligning to TRBD1. The germline V gene has CDR1 SEHNR and CDR2 FQNEAQ (reference sequence). The CDR3 consists of 15 residues. J was trimmed by 7 bases and V by 4 bases; bases with no gene match: 4.

The chain recombines TRBV18 with TRBJ1-4, with 11 bases fitting TRBD1. Looked up from germline, CDR1 is KGHSH and CDR2 is LQKENI. V shed 6 bases, J shed 8 bases, and the junction held 8 bases outside the gene matches. This CDR3 has 15 residues. CDR3 nucleotides: TGTGCCAGCTCTCCAGGACAGGGGGCGCGGGAAAAACTGTTTTTT. Translating it yields CASSPGQGAREKLFF. Full variable domain (remainder filled in from reference TRBV18 and TRBJ1-4): NAGVMQNPRHLVRRRGQEARLRCSPMKGHSHVYWYRQLPEEGLKFMVYLQKENIIDESGMPKERFSAEFPKEGPSILRIQQVVRGDSAAYFCASSPGQGAREKLFFGSGTQLSVL.

This chain links TRBV30 with TRBJ2-5, with unresolved D. Looked up from germline, CDR1 is GTSNPN and CDR2 is SVGIG (reference sequence). The CDR3 totals 14 residues. V was cut by 1 base and J by 5 bases, with 14 bases left in between. CDR3 in DNA: TGTGCCTGGAGTGGCCCCCCTGACGGGGAGACCCAGTACTTC. Translated, it gives CAWSGPPDGETQYF.

V usage is TRBV6-5 and J usage is TRBJ2-5; D gene unclear. Germline V lookup: CDR1 MNHEY, CDR2 SVGAGI. Trimming took 8 bases from V and 4 from J, leaving 11 bases between them. This CDR3 contains 12 residues. Here the CDR3 DNA reads TGTGCCAGCGGCAGAAAGATAGAGACCCAGTACTTC. Translation gives CASGRKIETQYF.